One sample yielded the 15 T cell receptor beta chains listed below, sequenced in a study of blood T cell repertoires in COVID-19. The assay was immunoSEQ multiplex PCR, and TCRdb's table has in-frame clones only and misses some. The table lists 250,000 to 400,000 clones, about nine tenths of them singletons. What was sequenced was peripheral blood. These receptors came from a woman in her 30s with COVID-19, enrolled during active disease.

This clone was seen only once. In DNA form, the CDR3 reads TGTGCCAGCAGCTTAGGGCTAGCGGGAGATGAGCAGTTCTTC. As protein: CASSLGLAGDEQFF. The chain recombines TRBV11-2 with TRBJ2-1; TRBD2 matches 10 bases. Germline CDR1 reads SGHAT; CDR2 reads FQNNGV. V was pared by 1 base and J by 8 bases, with 2 bases of the junction left unmatched. The CDR3 consists of 14 residues.

This chain connects TRBV13 to TRBJ2-7; D possibly corresponds to TRBD1 (6 bases). V was pared by 4 bases and J by 2 bases, with 12 bases between. The CDR3 runs to 14 residues. The germline V gene has CDR1 PRHDT and CDR2 FYEKMQ (reference sequence). This CDR3 reads CASSSQGRTYEQYF. CDR3 DNA: TGTGCCAGCAGCTCTCAGGGGAGAACCTACGAGCAGTACTTC.

CDR3 in amino acids: CASSLGSRAFF. The CDR3 DNA sequence: TGTGCCAGCAGCTTAGGGTCGCGGGCTTTCTTT. V is TRBV11-2 and J is TRBJ1-1; D unresolved. Trimming removed 1 base at V and 11 bases at J, with 8 bases between. In germline, CDR1 is SGHAT, CDR2 FQNNGV. The CDR3 loop spans 11 amino acids.

This chain links TRBV6-1 with TRBJ1-5; a weak D match, TRBD1 (6 bases). CDR1 is MNHNS, CDR2 SASEGT, per germline. V was shortened by 1 base and J by 0 bases, with 7 bases between the two germline ends. The CDR3 is 15 amino acids. The CDR3 spells CASSEGTVSNQPQHF. The CDR3 coding sequence is TGTGCCAGCAGTGAAGGGACAGTTAGCAATCAGCCCCAGCATTTT.

The V call is TRBV5-6, the J call TRBJ2-1; possibly TRBD2 for D (5 bases). V was shortened by 4 bases and J by 2 bases, with 13 bases between the two germline ends. The germline V gene has CDR1 SGHDT and CDR2 YYEEEE. The CDR3 has 15 residues. The CDR3 spells CASSRGGGPYNEQFF. The CDR3 DNA reads as TGTGCCAGCAGCCGTGGAGGTGGGCCCTACAATGAGCAGTTCTTC.

The V and J genes are TRBV7-3 and TRBJ1-1; 7 nucleotides agree with TRBD1. Losses at the gene ends were 3 bases for V and 10 bases for J; bases not matched to a gene: 11. From germline, CDR1 is SGHTA and CDR2 FQGTGA. This CDR3 spans 14 amino acids. The CDR3 nucleotides read TGTGCCAGCAGCTTGGGAACCACAGGGGATCGAGCTTTCTTT. Its protein is CASSLGTTGDRAFF.

This chain connects TRBV6-5 to TRBJ2-1; unclear D gene. From germline, CDR1 is MNHEY and CDR2 SVGAGI. This CDR3 has 12 residues. V was clipped by 8 bases and J by 3 bases, with 8 bases between them. The CDR3 is CASGRHYNEQFF. The DNA of the CDR3 is TGTGCCAGCGGTCGACACTACAATGAGCAGTTCTTC.

CDR3 nucleotide sequence: TGTGCCAGCAGTGAATTTACAGGGGGTGTCGGCTATGGCTACACCTTC. This gives the protein CASSEFTGGVGYGYTF. The chain couples TRBV2 to TRBJ1-2; TRBD1 matches 8 bases. Per the germline V gene, CDR1 is SNHLY and CDR2 is FYNNEI. With V trimmed by 2 bases and J by 4 bases, 9 bases remained unmatched. The CDR3 extends over 16 amino acids.

A single count supports this clone. The chain combines TRBV13 with TRBJ2-3; 7 bases match TRBD2. V lost 3 bases, J lost 4 bases, and 7 bases stayed unmatched. Germline loops: CDR1 PRHDT, CDR2 FYEKMQ (reference sequence). The CDR3 extends over 15 amino acids. CDR3 residues: CASSFVAGVSDTQYF. CDR3 bases: TGTGCCAGCAGCTTCGTTGCGGGAGTATCAGATACGCAGTATTTT.

This chain joins TRBV6-4 and TRBJ1-5, with TRBD1 matching 7 bases. The CDR3 loop spans 14 amino acids. With V trimmed by 5 bases and J by 1 base, 2 bases remained unmatched. Germline CDR1 is MRHNA and CDR2 is SNTAGT. The CDR3 nucleotides read TGTGCCAGCAGTCCACAGGGGAGCAATCAGCCCCAGCATTTT. Amino acid sequence: CASSPQGSNQPQHF.

J is TRBJ2-2 and V is TRBV25-1, with TRBD2 matching over 7 bases. In germline, CDR1 is MGHDK, CDR2 SYGVNS. The ends lost 4 bases at V and 6 bases at J; junction bases unmatched: 14. This CDR3 comprises 17 residues. CDR3 loop: CASSVFSAGEKAGELFF. The CDR3 nucleotides read TGTGCCAGCAGTGTTTTCTCGGCGGGAGAGAAGGCCGGGGAGCTGTTTTTT.

This chain joins TRBV5-4 and TRBJ2-7, with TRBD1 matching 9 bases. The V segment lost 7 bases and the J segment 2 bases; nucleotides outside the gene matches: 7. The CDR3 loop spans 14 amino acids. From germline, CDR1 is SGHNT and CDR2 YYREEE (reference sequence). This CDR3 reads CASAPGQGTYEQYF. CDR3 DNA sequence: TGTGCCAGCGCACCGGGACAGGGAACCTACGAGCAGTACTTC.

This chain uses TRBV19 with TRBJ2-3; 12 bases map to TRBD2. CDR3 length: 17 residues. V lost 3 bases, J lost 10 bases, and 14 bases stayed unmatched. Germline loops: CDR1 LNHDA, CDR2 SQIVND (reference sequence). The CDR3 DNA sequence: TGTGCCAGTAGTATGCAAGGTCCACTAGCGGGAGGAGGGGCGCAGTATTTT. Translating gives CASSMQGPLAGGGAQYF.

This chain connects TRBV20-1 to TRBJ1-1; D gene ambiguous. The CDR3 covers 11 residues. Trimming took off 3 bases at V and 6 bases at J, with 8 bases between the two ends. Germline values: CDR1 DFQATT, CDR2 SNEGSKA (reference sequence). The chain's CDR3 is CSASRIAEAFF. The CDR3 coding sequence is TGCAGTGCTAGTCGCATAGCTGAAGCTTTCTTT.

The rearrangement links TRBV30 to TRBJ2-7, with a possible D match to TRBD2 (5 bases). The CDR3 loop spans 14 amino acids. CDR1 and CDR2 (germline): GTSNPN, SVGIG (reference sequence). V dropped 0 bases and J dropped 4 bases, with 13 bases sitting between them. The CDR3 sequence: CAWSVKWRAYEQYF. The CDR3 DNA follows: TGTGCCTGGAGTGTTAAGTGGCGGGCTTACGAGCAGTACTTC.